This is a list of T cell receptor beta chains from one sample in a study of neurological immune-mediated disorders. In TCRdb, the 5' RACE reads were re-called with MiXCR into one record per CDR3 protein. The sample lists under 85,000 distinct CDR3 sequences; 13% to 15% were seen once. The sequenced sample consisted of PBMCs. These receptors originate from a woman aged 45 to 65 in good health. CDR3s include the opening cysteine and the closing phenylalanine or tryptophan. Fields, in order: J gene, D gene, clone size, V gene, CDR3 protein, CDR3 DNA. The D gene is left open where the match is weak. Where a row states a size, it is once, few, many or the class of an expanded clone; other rows omit it.

>TRBJ2-7|TRBD1|many|TRBV29-1
CSVRAGGNEQYF
TGCAGCGTTCGAGCAGGGGGCAACGAGCAGTACTTC
>TRBJ1-2|-|many|TRBV3-1
CASSPRVTTSGYTF
TGTGCCAGCAGCCCCCGGGTCACAACCTCTGGCTACACCTTC
>TRBJ2-2|TRBD2|few|TRBV20-1
CSSRDPSGVTGELFF
TGCAGTTCTAGAGATCCTAGCGGGGTCACTGGGGAGCTGTTTTTT
>TRBJ2-7|TRBD2|few|TRBV15
CATSRDPAGVRLEQYF
TGTGCCACCAGCAGAGACCCCGCGGGGGTGAGACTCGAGCAGTACTTC
>TRBJ1-2|-|many|TRBV29-1
CSVDVLTYGYTF
TGCAGCGTTGACGTCCTGACCTATGGCTACACCTTC
>TRBJ1-2|-|many|TRBV10-3
CAISEAPRGYTF
TGTGCCATCAGTGAGGCCCCGAGGGGCTACACCTTC
>TRBJ2-7|-|many|TRBV20-1
CSARVRGGSYEQYF
TGCAGTGCTAGAGTGCGGGGAGGCTCCTACGAGCAGTACTTC
>TRBJ2-1|TRBD2|-|TRBV29-1
CSGGGTSGESYNEQFF
TGCAGCGGGGGAGGGACTAGCGGAGAATCCTACAATGAGCAGTTCTTC
>TRBJ2-7|-|-|TRBV20-1
CSFTRSYEQYF
TGCAGTTTCACCCGCTCCTACGAGCAGTACTTC
>TRBJ2-7|TRBD1|many|TRBV28
CASNPRDRVVYEQYF
TGTGCCAGCAACCCTCGCGACAGGGTAGTATACGAGCAGTACTTC
>TRBJ1-4|-|many|TRBV5-1
CASSLTNEKLFF
TGCGCCAGCAGCTTAACTAATGAAAAACTGTTTTTT
>TRBJ1-5|-|-|TRBV5-6
CASSLRTGNQSQHF
TGTGCCAGCAGCTTGAGAACTGGGAATCAGTCCCAGCATTTT
>TRBJ1-1|-|many|TRBV7-2
CASSRNRQDTEAFF
TGTGCCAGCAGCCGTAATCGACAAGACACTGAAGCTTTCTTT
>TRBJ2-3|-|-|TRBV3-1
CASSQNGGQPQYF
TGTGCCAGCAGCCAAAATGGGGGTCAGCCCCAGTATTTT
>TRBJ1-1|-|many|TRBV7-6
CASSRMGLGTEAFF
TGTGCCAGCAGCCGAATGGGTCTGGGAACTGAAGCTTTCTTT
>TRBJ2-7|-|many|TRBV5-1
CASSLRAGPTLLEQYF
TGCGCCAGCAGCTTGAGGGCAGGACCCACCCTCTTGGAGCAGTACTTC
>TRBJ2-1|-|-|TRBV28
CASSFRSEQFF
TGTGCCAGCAGTTTCCGGAGTGAGCAGTTCTTC
>TRBJ2-5|-|many|TRBV7-2
CASSTPELGETQYF
TGTGCCAGCAGCACTCCCGAGCTCGGGGAGACCCAGTACTTC
>TRBJ2-2|-|many|TRBV6-5
CASSYLNGELFF
TGTGCCAGCAGTTACTTAAACGGGGAGCTGTTTTTT
>TRBJ1-1|-|-|TRBV15
CATSRDAGTTEAFF
TGTGCCACCAGCAGAGATGCGGGGACCACTGAAGCTTTCTTT
>TRBJ1-3|-|many|TRBV6-5
CASSYSGRGGMGNTIYF
TGTGCCAGCAGTTACTCGGGAAGGGGAGGCATGGGAAACACCATATATTTT
>TRBJ2-5|TRBD1|many|TRBV10-3
CAISESGQGQETQYF
TGTGCCATCAGTGAGTCAGGACAGGGGCAAGAGACCCAGTACTTC
>TRBJ2-6|-|many|TRBV7-8
CASSIGFPGANVLTF
TGTGCCAGCAGCATCGGGTTCCCTGGGGCCAACGTCCTGACTTTC
>TRBJ2-7|TRBD2|few|TRBV6-6
CASRLSGSSYEQYF
TGTGCCAGCAGACTTAGCGGGAGCTCCTACGAGCAGTACTTC
>TRBJ1-6|-|-|TRBV5-1
CASRRVSSYNSPLHF
TGCGCCAGCCGTCGGGTGTCTTCCTATAATTCACCCCTCCACTTT
>TRBJ2-7|-|few|TRBV6-5
CASRKGPGAPYEQYF
TGTGCCAGCAGGAAGGGACCAGGGGCGCCCTACGAGCAGTACTTC
>TRBJ1-1|-|many|TRBV6-5
CASSYNQPPRGTEAFF
TGTGCCAGCAGTTATAACCAGCCGCCGAGGGGGACTGAAGCTTTCTTT
>TRBJ2-3|-|many|TRBV20-1
CSARVRLKGISTDTQYF
TGCAGTGCTAGAGTACGACTTAAGGGCATAAGCACAGATACGCAGTATTTT
>TRBJ1-1|-|many|TRBV12-3/TRBV12-4
CASSFRGYTEAFF
TGTGCCAGCAGTTTCAGGGGATACACTGAAGCTTTCTTT
>TRBJ2-7|TRBD1|many|TRBV20-1
CSARAPGQGSYEQYF
TGCAGTGCTAGAGCACCGGGACAGGGCTCCTACGAGCAGTACTTC
>TRBJ2-1|TRBD2|-|TRBV5-1
CASSLGPGLDGGKQFF
TGCGCCAGCAGCTTGGGTCCGGGACTAGATGGGGGCAAGCAGTTCTTC